This record looks at one TCR beta chain sequence and its context. Its antigen is unknown. The data were obtained in a study of T cell responses to AZD1222 COVID-19 vaccine. Looking at the study overall: Pooled in the analysis were second doses at about 4 or about 12 weeks. Study-level points and caveats: Baseline antibody screening turned up just 6 or 7 seropositive AZD1222 recipients. Repertoire sampling occurred only after the peak T cell response. Donors in the cohort were predominantly white British and more often female, and clonal diversity was possibly underestimated.

The V gene's germline CDR1 is MDHEN and CDR2 SYDVKM. The CDR3 spans 12 residues. V shed 2 bases and J shed 7 bases, with 7 bases lying between them. Repertoires were generated with immunoSEQ multiplex PCR, while TCRdb's copy carries only in-frame clones and drops some. The sample records more than 100,000 clones, approximately 92% being singletons. Sequencing was performed on peripheral blood, taken on day 0 of AZD1222 vaccination. This receptor was identified in an adult in good health. The genes are TRBV28 and TRBJ2-3; a weak D match, TRBD1 (5 bases). The CDR3 here is CASSLAGNTQYF. The CDR3 nucleotides are TGTGCCAGCAGTTTAGCAGGGAATACGCAGTATTTT.